The next 3 T cell receptor beta chains were all read from a single sample in a study of blood T cell repertoires in COVID-19. The repertoire was sequenced with immunoSEQ multiplex PCR; TCRdb's copy has only in-frame clones and lacks some. The sample contains approximately 230,000 clones, 65% to 80% of which appear only once. The sequenced sample was peripheral blood. The origin of the receptors is a woman between 40 and 50 years old with active or convalescent COVID-19.

This clone was seen a single time. The chain recombines TRBV5-4 with TRBJ2-3, with 11 bases matching TRBD2. The length of the CDR3 is 15 residues. The V gene's germline CDR1 is SGHNT and CDR2 YYREEE (reference sequence). V dropped 5 bases and J dropped 2; count of bases not matched to a gene: 4. The CDR3 sequence: CASSSTSGDTDTQYF. In nucleotides, the CDR3 is TGTGCCAGCAGTTCGACTAGCGGGGACACAGATACGCAGTATTTT.

This clone was detected a few times. The rearrangement joins TRBV28 to TRBJ2-7, with 10 bases matching TRBD1. J lost 3 bases, V lost 7 bases, and 3 bases had no gene match. The CDR3 is 13 amino acids. Per the germline V gene, CDR1 is MDHEN and CDR2 is SYDVKM. The CDR3 DNA is TGTGCCAGCACCTGGACAGGGGGCTACGAGCAGTACTTC. As protein: CASTWTGGYEQYF.

V and J are TRBV5-6 and TRBJ2-5, with 8 bases fitting TRBD2. Germline V gene data show CDR1 as SGHDT and CDR2 as YYEEEE. The CDR3 is made up of 15 amino acids. J lost 4 bases, V lost 4 bases, and 9 bases had no gene match. The CDR3: CASSLRTGGRETQYF. The CDR3, as DNA: TGTGCCAGCAGCCTAAGAACGGGGGGGCGAGAGACCCAGTACTTC.